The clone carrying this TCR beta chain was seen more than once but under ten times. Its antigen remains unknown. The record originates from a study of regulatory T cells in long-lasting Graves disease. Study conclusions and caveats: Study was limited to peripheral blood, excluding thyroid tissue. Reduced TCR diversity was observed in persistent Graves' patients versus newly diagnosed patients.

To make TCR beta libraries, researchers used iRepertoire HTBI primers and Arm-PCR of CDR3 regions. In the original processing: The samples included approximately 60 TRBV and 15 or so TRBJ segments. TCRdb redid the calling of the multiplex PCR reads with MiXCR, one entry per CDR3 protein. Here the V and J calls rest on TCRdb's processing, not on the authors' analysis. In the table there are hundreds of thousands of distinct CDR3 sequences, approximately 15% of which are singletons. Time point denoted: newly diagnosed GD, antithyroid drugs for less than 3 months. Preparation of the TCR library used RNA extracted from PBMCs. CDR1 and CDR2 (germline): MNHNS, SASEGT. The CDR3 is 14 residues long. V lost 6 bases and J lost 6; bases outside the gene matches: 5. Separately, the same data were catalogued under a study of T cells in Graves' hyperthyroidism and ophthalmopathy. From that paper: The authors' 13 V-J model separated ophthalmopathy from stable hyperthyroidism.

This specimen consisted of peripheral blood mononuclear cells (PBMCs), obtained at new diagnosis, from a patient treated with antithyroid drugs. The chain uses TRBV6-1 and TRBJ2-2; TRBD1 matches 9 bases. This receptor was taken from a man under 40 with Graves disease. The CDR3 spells CASRPTGGPGELFF. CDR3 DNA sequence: TGTGCCAGCAGACCTACAGGGGGCCCCGGGGAGCTGTTTTTT.